These T cell receptor beta chains were read from a single sample in a study of CD8 T cells in Susac syndrome. One entry per CDR3 protein, called by TCRdb with MiXCR from the immunoSEQ multiplex PCR reads. The sample yields around 150,000 distinct CDR3 sequences, approximately 93% seen once. The specimen sequenced was CD4+ T cells from PBMCs. These receptors originate from a human donor with multiple sclerosis. The CDR3 runs from the conserved cysteine through the conserved F or W. The D gene is left open where the match is weak. Clone size is not always given. Where it is, it says once, few, many or a class for expanded clones.

j_gene	abundance	v_gene	d_gene	CDR3aa	CDR3nt
TRBJ2-1	.	TRBV4-3	.	CASSQDYNNEQFF	TGCGCCAGCAGCCAAGATTACAACAATGAGCAGTTCTTC
TRBJ2-3	.	TRBV18	.	CASSPQRAGADTQYF	TGTGCCAGCTCCCCCCAGCGGGCTGGGGCAGATACGCAGTATTTT
TRBJ2-7	once	TRBV6-6	TRBD1	CASQGTGGPYEQYF	TGTGCCAGTCAGGGGACAGGGGGACCCTACGAGCAGTACTTC
TRBJ1-2	.	TRBV5-4	.	CASREMLDRHLNYGYTF	TGTGCCAGCAGAGAAATGTTAGACAGACATTTAAACTATGGCTACACCTTC
TRBJ1-5	.	TRBV5-6	.	CASSFFGTGQPQHF	TGTGCCAGCAGCTTTTTCGGGACCGGCCAGCCCCAGCATTTT
TRBJ2-5	.	TRBV5-4	TRBD2	CASSFWASGSSETQYF	TGTGCCAGCAGCTTTTGGGCTAGCGGGAGTAGTGAGACCCAGTACTTC
TRBJ2-1	.	TRBV5-4	.	CASSLTAASYNEQFF	TGTGCCAGCAGCTTAACGGCAGCCTCCTACAATGAGCAGTTCTTC
TRBJ2-2	.	TRBV20-1	.	CSASIVGSQTGELFF	TGCAGTGCTAGCATAGTCGGGAGTCAGACCGGGGAGCTGTTTTTT
TRBJ1-1	.	TRBV30	.	CATVRGGHTEAFF	TGTGCCACCGTTCGGGGTGGGCACACTGAAGCTTTCTTT
TRBJ1-4	.	TRBV5-1	.	CASSLAVATNEKLFF	TGCGCCAGCAGCTTGGCCGTTGCAACTAATGAAAAACTGTTTTTT
TRBJ2-6	.	TRBV6-2/TRBV6-3	.	CATLGAPGANVLTF	TGTGCCACCCTCGGGGCCCCTGGGGCCAACGTCCTGACTTTC
TRBJ2-6	.	TRBV19	.	CASSTPAARSGANVLTF	TGTGCCAGTAGTACCCCGGCAGCGCGCTCTGGGGCCAACGTCCTGACTTTC
TRBJ1-1	.	TRBV19	TRBD1	CATRDRVVDEAFF	TGTGCCACCCGGGACAGGGTGGTTGATGAAGCTTTCTTT
TRBJ1-2	.	TRBV2	.	CASSDEGLGYGYTF	TGTGCCAGCAGTGATGAGGGACTAGGCTATGGCTACACCTTC
TRBJ2-6	.	TRBV12-3/TRBV12-4	.	CASTSGWANVLTF	TGTGCCAGCACTTCTGGTTGGGCCAACGTCCTGACTTTC
TRBJ1-3	.	TRBV28	.	CATLASGNTIYF	TGTGCCACCCTCGCCTCTGGAAACACCATATATTTT
TRBJ1-1	.	TRBV5-1	.	CASSLGATEAFF	TGCGCCAGCAGTCTCGGAGCCACTGAAGCTTTCTTT
TRBJ1-2	.	TRBV7-9	.	CASSPPWGSGYTF	TGTGCCAGCAGCCCTCCATGGGGGAGTGGCTACACCTTC
TRBJ2-5	.	TRBV27	TRBD1	CASRSIYRGRLGETQYF	TGTGCCAGCAGGAGTATTTACAGGGGGAGATTAGGGGAGACCCAGTACTTC
TRBJ2-5	.	TRBV6-2/TRBV6-3	.	CASSGWETQYF	TGTGCCAGCAGTGGATGGGAGACCCAGTACTTC
TRBJ2-5	once	TRBV7-9	.	CASAGGGAETQYF	TGTGCCAGCGCCGGAGGAGGGGCCGAGACCCAGTACTTC
TRBJ2-2	few	TRBV5-5	.	CASSLTGTNTGELFF	TGTGCCAGCAGCTTAACCGGGACGAACACCGGGGAGCTGTTTTTT
TRBJ2-2	.	TRBV24-1	.	CATSYAKGGELFF	TGTGCCACTTCCTACGCGAAAGGCGGGGAGCTGTTTTTT
TRBJ2-5	.	TRBV6-1	TRBD2	CASRRLAGGNQETQYF	TGTGCCAGCAGGCGACTAGCGGGGGGTAACCAAGAGACCCAGTACTTC
TRBJ2-1	.	TRBV4-3	TRBD2	CASSQEGPTSLRYNEQFF	TGCGCCAGCAGCCAAGAAGGACCGACTAGCCTTCGCTACAATGAGCAGTTCTTC
TRBJ2-7	.	TRBV10-3	TRBD1	CAISEPQQGAYEQYF	TGTGCCATCAGTGAGCCACAACAGGGGGCCTACGAGCAGTACTTC
TRBJ1-2	once	TRBV30	.	CALWGYTF	TGTGCCCTGTGGGGCTACACCTTC
TRBJ1-5	.	TRBV19	TRBD1	CASSQGAWDQPQHF	TGTGCCAGTAGCCAGGGGGCGTGGGATCAGCCCCAGCATTTT
TRBJ2-7	.	TRBV11-2	TRBD2	CASSLTLAGEREQYF	TGTGCCAGCAGCTTAACGCTAGCGGGAGAGAGGGAGCAGTACTTC
TRBJ2-7	.	TRBV20-1	TRBD2	CSARGPAGGDEQYF	TGCAGTGCTAGGGGACCAGCGGGGGGCGACGAGCAGTACTTC
TRBJ2-5	.	TRBV6-2/TRBV6-3	.	CASSYSPESIRPAQYF	TGTGCCAGCAGTTACTCGCCAGAGTCGATACGTCCGGCCCAGTACTTC
TRBJ2-7	.	TRBV3-1	.	CATSPSGAYEQYF	TGTGCCACATCCCCGAGTGGGGCCTACGAGCAGTACTTC
TRBJ1-2	.	TRBV24-1	.	CATSDPDIPGYTF	TGTGCCACCAGTGATCCGGACATTCCTGGCTACACCTTC
TRBJ1-2	.	TRBV20-1	.	CSARDSGILYGYTF	TGCAGTGCTAGAGATAGCGGAATTCTTTATGGCTACACCTTC
TRBJ1-4	.	TRBV7-2	.	CASSLVSPNEKLFF	TGTGCCAGCAGCCTAGTTTCGCCTAATGAAAAACTGTTTTTT
TRBJ1-1	.	TRBV27	.	CASSQQNTEAFF	TGTGCCAGCAGCCAGCAGAACACTGAAGCTTTCTTT
TRBJ2-3	.	TRBV18	.	CASSPREEGDTQYF	TGTGCCAGCTCACCCAGGGAGGAAGGAGATACGCAGTATTTT
TRBJ2-3	.	TRBV19	.	CASSIGSSSTDTQYF	TGTGCCAGTAGTATAGGAAGCTCCTCCACAGATACGCAGTATTTT
TRBJ2-7	.	TRBV10-3	.	CAISESNDEQYF	TGTGCCATCAGTGAGTCGAACGACGAGCAGTACTTC
TRBJ2-1	.	TRBV20-1	TRBD2	CSAARTSGRGEQFF	TGCAGTGCAGCTCGGACTAGCGGGAGAGGGGAGCAGTTCTTC
TRBJ2-1	.	TRBV6-1	TRBD2	CASRYRGAGVNEQFF	TGTGCCAGCAGATACCGTGGAGCGGGAGTAAATGAGCAGTTCTTC
TRBJ2-1	.	TRBV6-6	.	CASSYGVVNEQFF	TGTGCCAGCAGTTACGGGGTGGTAAATGAGCAGTTCTTC
TRBJ1-1	.	TRBV30	.	CAWRPNNLEAFF	TGTGCCTGGAGACCTAACAATTTAGAAGCTTTCTTT
TRBJ2-1	.	TRBV12-3/TRBV12-4	.	CASSSPNSPGTLTYNEQFF	TGTGCCAGCAGTTCGCCGAACTCCCCGGGGACTCTGACCTACAATGAGCAGTTCTTC
TRBJ2-6	.	TRBV19	.	CASCQGYGANVLTF	TGTGCCAGTTGCCAGGGGTACGGGGCCAACGTCCTGACTTTC
TRBJ1-2	.	TRBV20-1	.	CSAPVGANYGYTF	TGCAGTGCCCCTGTCGGGGCTAACTATGGCTACACCTTC
TRBJ1-2	.	TRBV12-3/TRBV12-4	.	CASSFSGGPVLTPNYGYTF	TGTGCCAGCAGTTTTAGCGGAGGGCCCGTCTTGACACCTAACTATGGCTACACCTTC
TRBJ2-4	.	TRBV7-9	.	CASSPTYGGRLAKNIQYF	TGTGCCAGCAGCCCAACCTATGGGGGACGTCTAGCCAAAAACATTCAGTACTTC
TRBJ2-3	.	TRBV2	.	CASSVELTDTQYF	TGTGCCAGCAGTGTTGAGCTCACAGATACGCAGTATTTT